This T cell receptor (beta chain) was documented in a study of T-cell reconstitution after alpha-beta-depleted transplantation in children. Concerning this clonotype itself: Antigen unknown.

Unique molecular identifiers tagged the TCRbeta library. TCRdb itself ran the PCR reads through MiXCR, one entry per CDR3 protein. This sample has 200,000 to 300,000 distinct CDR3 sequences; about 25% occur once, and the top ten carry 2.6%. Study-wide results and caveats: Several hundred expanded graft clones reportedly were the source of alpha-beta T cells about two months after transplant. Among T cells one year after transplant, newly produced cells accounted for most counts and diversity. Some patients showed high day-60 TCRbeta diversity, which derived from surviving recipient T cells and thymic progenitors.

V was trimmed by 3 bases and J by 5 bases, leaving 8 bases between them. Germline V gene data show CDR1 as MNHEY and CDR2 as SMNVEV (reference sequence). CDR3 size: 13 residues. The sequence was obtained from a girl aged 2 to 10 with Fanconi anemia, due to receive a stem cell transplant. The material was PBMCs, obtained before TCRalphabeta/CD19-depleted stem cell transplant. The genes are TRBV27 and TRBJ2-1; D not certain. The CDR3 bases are TGTGCCAGCAGTTTCCTTGGGGACAATGAGCAGTTCTTC. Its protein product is CASSFLGDNEQFF.